The TCR beta chain described here comes from a study of T cells in Graves' hyperthyroidism and ophthalmopathy. Study as a whole: Peripheral blood samples were taken at initial diagnosis, prior to any treatment. Notes on the study in general: Blood shared most expanded thyroid clonotypes above 0.001. Ophthalmopathy and stable hyperthyroidism were told apart by a 13 V-J model. Model-based prediction identified ophthalmopathy a median around seven months prior to its onset.

This clonotype was detected many times. Its specificity is not known. Germline V gene lookup returns CDR1 MDHEN and CDR2 SYDVKM. There are 12 residues in the CDR3. V shed 5 bases and J shed 9 bases, with 13 bases lying between them. TCR beta CDR3 region amplification was performed from RNA transcripts. Using the HTBI primer set, a first-round RT-PCR was run on the TCR CDR3. TCRdb itself ran the multiplex PCR reads through MiXCR, one entry per CDR3 protein. Of about 500,000 distinct CDR3 sequences detected, under 20% appear once; the ten largest clones hold approximately 15%. The receptor comes from a woman younger than 35 with Graves' ophthalmopathy. The sample was blood. This chain connects TRBV28 to TRBJ1-2; no firm D call. DNA of the CDR3: TGTGCCAGCAGTCTCCCTTTGGCCCGCTACACCTTC. Encoded protein: CASSLPLARYTF.